Sequencing of this T cell receptor beta chain was carried out in a study of blood T cell repertoires in COVID-19. At the level of the study: From the United States, Italy and Spain came samples of acute and convalescent COVID-19. Sources were T cells, B-cell-depleted T cells, or PBMCs; the material itself was cDNA or gDNA.

This CDR3 region has 13 residues. J lost 3 bases, V lost 6 bases, and 3 bases had no gene match. Germline loops: CDR1 MNHEY, CDR2 SVGAGI. Authors' methods: Estimated nucleated cell counts came from reference gene primer amplification. Clones were sequenced by immunoSEQ multiplex PCR, and TCRdb holds only the in-frame ones, with some missing. That table supplies the V and J calls and clone size; D and trimming were determined from the DNA. The repertoire has 50,000 to 65,000 clones, roughly 90% of them found once; the top ten carry 3.5%. The material sequenced was peripheral blood. The receptor was derived from a man aged 45-60 years with active COVID-19. This chain connects TRBV6-5 to TRBJ2-7, with 9 bases identical to TRBD1. The CDR3 sequence is CASSHRGLYEQYF. CDR3 coding DNA: TGTGCCAGCAGCCACAGGGGGCTCTACGAGCAGTACTTC.